This entry lists 22 T cell receptor beta chains sequenced from one sample in a study of blood T cell repertoires in COVID-19. The assay was immunoSEQ multiplex PCR, and TCRdb's table has in-frame clones only and misses some. The sample includes 250,000 or so clones, nearly 90% seen only once; the top ten take about 4.5%. What was sequenced was peripheral blood. All receptors come from a woman in her 40s who had recovered from COVID-19.

The chain couples TRBV4-2 to TRBJ2-3; 9 nucleotides match TRBD2. J gave up 2 bases and V 7 bases, and 7 bases lay outside the gene matches. This CDR3 region has 15 residues. Germline values: CDR1 LGHNA, CDR2 YNFKEQ. CDR3 in amino acids: CASNSAGGTTDTQYF. CDR3 DNA: TGTGCCAGCAATTCAGCGGGGGGCACCACAGATACGCAGTATTTT.

V usage is TRBV2 and J usage is TRBJ1-2; possible D gene TRBD1, 5 bases. The CDR3 is made up of 14 amino acids. V lost 1 base, J lost 1 base, and 7 bases lay in between. Germline CDR1 and CDR2: SNHLY and FYNNEI. The CDR3 reads CASSEVGGNYGYTF. DNA for the CDR3: TGTGCCAGCAGTGAAGTGGGGGGTAACTATGGCTACACCTTC.

The V gene is TRBV3-1 (or the pseudogene TRBV3-2), the J gene TRBJ2-1; D may be TRBD1 (5 bases). CDR3 length: 15 amino acids. Germline V gives CDR1 LGHDT, CDR2 YNNKEL (reference sequence). V was clipped by 0 bases and J by 2 bases, with 8 bases between them. The CDR3 is CASSQDLGPYNEQFF. The CDR3 region has the DNA TGTGCCAGCAGCCAAGACCTGGGGCCCTACAATGAGCAGTTCTTC.

This clone has more than one count but fewer than ten. The rearrangement links TRBV7-9 to TRBJ2-7; TRBD1 is a possible D gene (6 bases). Germline V gene sequence: CDR1 SEHNR, CDR2 FQNEAQ (reference sequence). Trimming stripped 5 bases from V and 4 bases from J, with 18 bases between. This CDR3 region has 15 residues. The CDR3 coding sequence is TGTGCCAGCAGCCAATCTACCGAGGGGGATTACGAGCAGTACTTC. Its translation: CASSQSTEGDYEQYF.

This sequence joins TRBV10-2 and TRBJ2-2; 7 bases line up with TRBD1. V trimming: 6 bases; J trimming: 6 bases; junction bases outside the gene matches: 4. Germline CDR1 WSHSY, CDR2 SAAADI. This CDR3 is 13 amino acids long. CDR3 DNA: TGCGCCAGCAGCCGACAGGGCCCCGGGGAGCTGTTTTTT. This gives the protein CASSRQGPGELFF.

The V gene is TRBV7-9, the J gene TRBJ2-7; D remains unclear. V was shortened by 2 bases and J by 9 bases, with 14 bases between the two germline ends. Germline V gives CDR1 SEHNR, CDR2 FQNEAQ (reference sequence). The CDR3 has 13 residues. CDR3: CASSLLYPASQYV. Here the CDR3 DNA reads TGTGCCAGCAGCTTATTATACCCTGCGTCGCAGTACGTC.

This clone was counted once. V is TRBV6-5 and J is TRBJ2-1; TRBD2 is a possible D gene (5 bases). The germline gives CDR1 MNHEY, CDR2 SVGAGI. V was cut by 8 bases and J by 1 base, with 12 bases left in between. This CDR3 spans 14 amino acids. The CDR3 DNA is TGTGCCAGCCGGGGTAGTACGTCCTACAATGAGCAGTTCTTC. As protein: CASRGSTSYNEQFF.

The chain recombines TRBV11-3 with TRBJ1-6, with D possibly being TRBD1 (5 bases). Germline V gene lookup returns CDR1 SGHNT and CDR2 YENEEA. The CDR3 runs to 13 residues. V was pared by 2 bases and J by 10 bases, with 9 bases between. CDR3 in amino acids: CASSLQGGSPLHF. In DNA, the CDR3 is TGTGCCAGCAGCTTACAGGGAGGGTCACCCCTCCACTTT. Drawing the rest from reference TRBV11-3 and TRBJ1-6, the complete variable domain is EAGVVQSPRYKIIEKKQPVAFWCNPISGHNTLYWYLQNLGQGPELLIRYENEEAVDDSQLPKDRFSAERLKGVDSTLKIQPAELGDSAVYLCASSLQGGSPLHFGNGTRLTVT.

The chain has TRBV6-5 and TRBJ2-1, with D perhaps matching TRBD2 (6 bases). Deletions cut 6 bases from V and 6 bases from J, with 12 bases between. This CDR3 comprises 13 residues. Germline assignment: CDR1 MNHEY and CDR2 SVGAGI. The DNA for the CDR3 is TGTGCCAGCAGGGCAACTAGCATCAATGAGCAGTTCTTC. This encodes CASRATSINEQFF.

The J gene is TRBJ1-2, the V gene TRBV30; TRBD1 matches 8 bases. The CDR3 is 13 amino acids. The ends lost 3 bases at V and 2 bases at J; junction bases unmatched: 2. Per germline, CDR1 GTSNPN and CDR2 SVGIG (reference sequence). The CDR3 coding sequence is TGTGCCTGGAGGGACAGGGCCAACTATGGCTACACCTTC. The encoded protein is CAWRDRANYGYTF.

V is TRBV19 and J is TRBJ2-1, with 14 bases identical to TRBD2. Unmatched junction bases numbered 14, after V lost 6 bases and J lost 7 bases. CDR3 size: 18 residues. The germline V gene has CDR1 LNHDA and CDR2 SQIVND (reference sequence). The CDR3 DNA sequence: TGTGCCAGTAGCCAATTCGGGGGACTAGCGGGAGAAAAGAATGAGCAGTTCTTC. Its translation: CASSQFGGLAGEKNEQFF.

This chain connects TRBV18 to TRBJ2-7; 9 bases match TRBD1. Germline values: CDR1 KGHSH, CDR2 LQKENI. The length of the CDR3 is 14 residues. V shed 2 bases, J shed 4 bases, and the junction held 3 bases outside the gene matches. CDR3 loop: CASSPGTGKYEQYF. CDR3 DNA: TGTGCCAGCTCACCAGGGACAGGGAAGTACGAGCAGTACTTC. The full variable domain, with the rest looked up from reference TRBV18 and TRBJ2-7, is NAGVMQNPRHLVRRRGQEARLRCSPMKGHSHVYWYRQLPEEGLKFMVYLQKENIIDESGMPKERFSAEFPKEGPSILRIQQVVRGDSAAYFCASSPGTGKYEQYFGPGTRLTVT.

The V call is TRBV20-1, the J call TRBJ1-1, with TRBD1 as a possible D gene (5 bases). Germline CDR1 and CDR2: DFQATT and SNEGSKA (reference sequence). Between the trimmed V and J ends, which lost 3 bases and 1 base, there was a span of 6 bases. The CDR3 sequence is 12 residues long. CDR3 DNA: TGCAGTGCTAGTGACAGGAACACTGAAGCTTTCTTT. Its protein product is CSASDRNTEAFF.

The count of this clone is one. DNA for the CDR3: TGCAGTGCTAGTACGGGACACTCTGGGGCCAACGTCCTGACTTTC. The encoded protein is CSASTGHSGANVLTF. The gene calls are TRBV20-1 and TRBJ2-6, with TRBD1 as a possible D gene (6 bases). Germline CDR1 and CDR2: DFQATT and SNEGSKA (reference sequence). This CDR3 is 15 amino acids long. Trimming took 3 bases from V and 0 from J, leaving 9 bases between them.

This chain links TRBV28 with TRBJ1-2; 10 positions match TRBD1. The junction had 6 bases not matched to a gene; V was cut back by 3 bases and J by 8 bases. Germline V gives CDR1 MDHEN, CDR2 SYDVKM. This CDR3 comprises 14 residues. CDR3 amino acids: CASSFSDRGQGYTF. DNA for the CDR3: TGTGCCAGCAGTTTTTCCGACAGGGGGCAAGGCTACACCTTC.

In its sample, this clone was seen a few times. The chain carries TRBV7-2 and TRBJ2-7, with 15 bases matching TRBD2. Losses at the gene ends were 5 bases for V and 7 bases for J; bases not matched to a gene: 6. Germline V lookup: CDR1 SGHTA, CDR2 FQGNSA. The CDR3 is made up of 15 amino acids. CDR3 in DNA: TGTGCCAGCAGCCTAGGGACTAGCGGGGGGTATGAGCAGTACTTC. This sequence encodes CASSLGTSGGYEQYF.

The V call is TRBV10-3, the J call TRBJ1-5; a possible D gene is TRBD1 (6 bases). Trimming removed 5 bases at V and 1 base at J, with 6 bases between. The CDR3 is made up of 13 amino acids. Germline assignment: CDR1 ENHRY and CDR2 SYGVKD. CDR3 bases: TGTGCCATCAGTACAGGGAGCAATCAGCCCCAGCATTTT. It is translated as CAISTGSNQPQHF.

The chain joins TRBV12-3 or TRBV12-4 to TRBJ2-3; maybe TRBD2 (5 bases). V was trimmed by 4 bases and J by 9 bases, leaving 8 bases between them. This CDR3 has 11 amino acids. Here the CDR3 reads CASSSRETQYF. The CDR3 DNA follows: TGTGCCAGCAGTTCCCGGGAAACGCAGTATTTT.

The sample holds one count of this clone. This chain joins TRBV9 and TRBJ2-3, with a possible D match to TRBD1 (6 bases). V lost 0 bases, J lost 2 bases, and 10 bases lay in between. This CDR3 comprises 15 residues. Germline V gives CDR1 SGDLS, CDR2 YYNGEE. CDR3 DNA: TGTGCCAGCAGCGTAGCCCCAGGGGCCACAGATACGCAGTATTTT. Translating gives CASSVAPGATDTQYF.

This rearrangement joins TRBV10-1 to TRBJ1-2, with TRBD1 identical over 9 bases. The V and J ends lost 5 bases and 6 bases, in that order; junction bases with no gene match: 4. The CDR3 is 13 residues long. Germline V lookup: CDR1 WNHNN, CDR2 SYGVQD (reference sequence). The CDR3: CASSTGGKHGYTF. The CDR3 DNA follows: TGCGCCAGCAGTACAGGGGGCAAGCATGGCTACACCTTC.

The CDR3 spells CASSDTGYTGPQHF. CDR3 bases: TGTGCCAGCAGCGATACAGGGTATACGGGGCCCCAGCATTTT. The chain employs TRBV2 and TRBJ1-5; the D gene is possibly TRBD1 (6 bases). Trimming removed 6 bases at V and 9 bases at J, with 18 bases between. This CDR3 comprises 14 residues. Per germline, CDR1 SNHLY and CDR2 FYNNEI.

The chain couples TRBV7-2 to TRBJ2-2; 15 bases map to TRBD2. Germline CDR1 SGHTA, CDR2 FQGNSA. Trimming took 4 bases from V and 6 from J; bases not matched to a gene: 9. The CDR3 length is 18 residues. The CDR3, as DNA: TGTGCCAGCAGCTCCCGGGTCGGGACTAGCGGGGGGTCCGGGGAGCTGTTTTTT. Translation gives CASSSRVGTSGGSGELFF.